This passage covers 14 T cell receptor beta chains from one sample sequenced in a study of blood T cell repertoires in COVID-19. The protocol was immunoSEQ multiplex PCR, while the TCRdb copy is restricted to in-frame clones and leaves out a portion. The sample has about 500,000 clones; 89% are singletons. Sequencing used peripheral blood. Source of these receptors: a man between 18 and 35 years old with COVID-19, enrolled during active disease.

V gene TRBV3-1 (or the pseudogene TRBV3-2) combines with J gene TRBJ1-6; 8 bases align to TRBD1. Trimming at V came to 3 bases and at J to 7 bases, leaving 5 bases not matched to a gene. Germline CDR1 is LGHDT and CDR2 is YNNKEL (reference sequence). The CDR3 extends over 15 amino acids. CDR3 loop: CASSHTGGRNSPLHF. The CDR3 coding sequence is TGTGCCAGCAGCCACACAGGGGGTAGGAATTCACCCCTCCACTTT.

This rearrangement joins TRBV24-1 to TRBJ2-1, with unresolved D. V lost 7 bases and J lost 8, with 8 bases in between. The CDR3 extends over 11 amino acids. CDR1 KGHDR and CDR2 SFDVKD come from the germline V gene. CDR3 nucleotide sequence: TGTGCCACCAGCCGTTTAGATGAGCAGTTCTTC. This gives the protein CATSRLDEQFF.

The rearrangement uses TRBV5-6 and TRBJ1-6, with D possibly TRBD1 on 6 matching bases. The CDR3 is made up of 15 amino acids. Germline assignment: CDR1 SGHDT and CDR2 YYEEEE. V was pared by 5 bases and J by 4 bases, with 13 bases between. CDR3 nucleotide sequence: TGTGCCAGCAGGTCAGAAACAGGGTATAATTCACCCCTCCACTTT. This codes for CASRSETGYNSPLHF.

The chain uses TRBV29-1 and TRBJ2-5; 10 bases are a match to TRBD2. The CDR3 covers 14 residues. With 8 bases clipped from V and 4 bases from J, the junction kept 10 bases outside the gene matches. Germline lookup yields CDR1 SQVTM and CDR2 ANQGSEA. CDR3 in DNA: TGCAGCTTAGGAGCGGGGGGGCCTGGAGAGACCCAGTACTTC. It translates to CSLGAGGPGETQYF.

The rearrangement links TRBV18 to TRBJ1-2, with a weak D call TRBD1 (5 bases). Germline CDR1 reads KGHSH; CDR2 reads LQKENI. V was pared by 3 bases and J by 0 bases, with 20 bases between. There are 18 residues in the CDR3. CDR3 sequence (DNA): TGTGCCAGCTCACCTAAGGACCGGACACCGCGTCCTAACTATGGCTACACCTTC. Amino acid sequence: CASSPKDRTPRPNYGYTF.

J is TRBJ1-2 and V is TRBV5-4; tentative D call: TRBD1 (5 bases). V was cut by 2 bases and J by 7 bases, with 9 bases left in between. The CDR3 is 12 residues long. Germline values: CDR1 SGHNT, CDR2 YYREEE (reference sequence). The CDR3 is CASSFQGGGYTF. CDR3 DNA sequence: TGTGCCAGCAGCTTCCAGGGAGGTGGCTACACCTTC.

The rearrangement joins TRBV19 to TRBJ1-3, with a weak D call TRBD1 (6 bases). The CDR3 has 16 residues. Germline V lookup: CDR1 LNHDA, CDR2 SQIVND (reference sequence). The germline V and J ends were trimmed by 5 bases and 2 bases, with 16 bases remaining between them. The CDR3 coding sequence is TGTGCCAGTAGTTTGGGGTGGACAGCGACTGGAAACACCATATATTTT. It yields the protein CASSLGWTATGNTIYF.

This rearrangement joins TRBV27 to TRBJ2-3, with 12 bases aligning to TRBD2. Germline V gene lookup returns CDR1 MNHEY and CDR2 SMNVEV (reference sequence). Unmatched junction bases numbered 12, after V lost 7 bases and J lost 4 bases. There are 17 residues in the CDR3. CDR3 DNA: TGTGCCAGCACCTGGATGCTAGCGGGGGGGCCGGCAGATACGCAGTATTTT. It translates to CASTWMLAGGPADTQYF.

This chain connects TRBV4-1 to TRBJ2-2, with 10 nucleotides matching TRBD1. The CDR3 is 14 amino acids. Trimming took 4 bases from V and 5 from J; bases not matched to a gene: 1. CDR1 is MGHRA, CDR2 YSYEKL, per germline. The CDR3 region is CASSRTGGTGELFF. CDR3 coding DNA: TGCGCCAGCAGCCGGACAGGGGGAACCGGGGAGCTGTTTTTT.

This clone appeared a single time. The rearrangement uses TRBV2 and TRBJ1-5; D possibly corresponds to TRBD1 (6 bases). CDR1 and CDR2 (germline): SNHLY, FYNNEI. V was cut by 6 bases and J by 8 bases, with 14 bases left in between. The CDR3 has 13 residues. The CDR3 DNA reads TGTGCCAGCAGCCGGGGGGAGGGGGAGCCCCAGCATTTT. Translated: CASSRGEGEPQHF.

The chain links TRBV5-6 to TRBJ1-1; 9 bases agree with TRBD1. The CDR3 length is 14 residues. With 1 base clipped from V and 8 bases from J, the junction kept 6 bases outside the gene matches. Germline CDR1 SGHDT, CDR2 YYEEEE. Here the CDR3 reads CASSLPGQGFEAFF. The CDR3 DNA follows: TGTGCCAGCAGCTTGCCGGGACAGGGCTTCGAAGCTTTCTTT. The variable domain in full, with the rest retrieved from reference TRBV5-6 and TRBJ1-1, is DAGVTQSPTHLIKTRGQQVTLRCSPKSGHDTVSWYQQALGQGPQFIFQYYEEEERQRGNFPDRFSGHQFPNYSSELNVNALLLGDSALYLCASSLPGQGFEAFFGQGTRLTVV.

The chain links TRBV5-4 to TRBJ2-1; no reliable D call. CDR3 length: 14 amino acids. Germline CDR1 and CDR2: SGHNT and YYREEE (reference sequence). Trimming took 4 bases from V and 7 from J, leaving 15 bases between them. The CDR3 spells CASSPTGSGNEQFF. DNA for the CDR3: TGTGCCAGCAGCCCAACTGGGTCAGGTAATGAGCAGTTCTTC.

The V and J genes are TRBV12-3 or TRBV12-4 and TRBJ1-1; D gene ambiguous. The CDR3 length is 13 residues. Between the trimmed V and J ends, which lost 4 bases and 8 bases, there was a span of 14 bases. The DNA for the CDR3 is TGTGCCAGCAGTTCCCTGGCGGCCAGAGAAGCTTTCTTT. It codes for CASSSLAAREAFF.

The CDR3 coding sequence is TGCGCCAGCAGCTTAGAAGGACAGGGGATTGGCTACACCTTC. Its protein is CASSLEGQGIGYTF. The gene calls are TRBV5-1 and TRBJ1-2, with 9 bases identical to TRBD1. V lost 2 bases and J lost 7; bases outside the gene matches: 6. The CDR3 is 14 residues long. Per germline, CDR1 SGHRS and CDR2 YFSETQ. Combining the CDR3 with reference TRBV5-1 and TRBJ1-2 gives the whole variable domain KAGVTQTPRYLIKTRGQQVTLSCSPISGHRSVSWYQQTPGQGLQFLFEYFSETQRNKGNFPGRFSGRQFSNSRSEMNVSTLELGDSALYLCASSLEGQGIGYTFGSGTRLTVV.